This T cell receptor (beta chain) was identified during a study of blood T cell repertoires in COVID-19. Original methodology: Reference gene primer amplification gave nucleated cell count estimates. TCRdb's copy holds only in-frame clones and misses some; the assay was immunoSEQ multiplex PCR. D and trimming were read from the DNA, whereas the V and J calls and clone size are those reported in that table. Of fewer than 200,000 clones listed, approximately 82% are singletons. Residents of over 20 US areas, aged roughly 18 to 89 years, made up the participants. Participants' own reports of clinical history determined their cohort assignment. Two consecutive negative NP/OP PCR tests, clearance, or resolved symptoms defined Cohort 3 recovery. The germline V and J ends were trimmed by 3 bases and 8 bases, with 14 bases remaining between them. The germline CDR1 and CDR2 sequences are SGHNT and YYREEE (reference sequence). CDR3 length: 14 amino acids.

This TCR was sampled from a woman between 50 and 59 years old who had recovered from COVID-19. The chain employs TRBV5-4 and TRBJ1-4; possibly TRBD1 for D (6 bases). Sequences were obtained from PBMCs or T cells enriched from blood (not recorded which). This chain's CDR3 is CASSSGTSQEKLFF. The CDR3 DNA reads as TGTGCCAGCAGCTCTGGGACATCTCAGGAAAAACTGTTTTTT.